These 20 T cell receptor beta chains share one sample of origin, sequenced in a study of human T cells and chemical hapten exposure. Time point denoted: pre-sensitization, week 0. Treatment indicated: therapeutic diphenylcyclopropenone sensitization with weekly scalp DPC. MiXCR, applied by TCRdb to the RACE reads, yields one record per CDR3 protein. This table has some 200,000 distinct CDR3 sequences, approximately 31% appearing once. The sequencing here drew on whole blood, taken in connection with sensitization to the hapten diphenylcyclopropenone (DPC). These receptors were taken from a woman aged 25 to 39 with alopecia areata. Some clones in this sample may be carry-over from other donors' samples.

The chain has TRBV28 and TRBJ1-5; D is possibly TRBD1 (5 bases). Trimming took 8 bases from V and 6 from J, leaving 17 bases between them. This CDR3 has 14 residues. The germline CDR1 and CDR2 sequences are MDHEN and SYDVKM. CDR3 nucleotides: TGTGCCAGCTCCGGGACCCATGGATCTCAGCCCCAGCATTTT. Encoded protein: CASSGTHGSQPQHF.

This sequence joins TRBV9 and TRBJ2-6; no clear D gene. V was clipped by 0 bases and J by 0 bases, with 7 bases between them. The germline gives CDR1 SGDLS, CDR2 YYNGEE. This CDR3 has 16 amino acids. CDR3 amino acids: CASSVGGSSGANVLTF. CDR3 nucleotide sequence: TGTGCCAGCAGCGTAGGGGGAAGCTCTGGGGCCAACGTCCTGACTTTC. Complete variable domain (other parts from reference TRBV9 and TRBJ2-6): DSGVTQTPKHLITATGQRVTLRCSPRSGDLSVYWYQQSLDQGLQFLIQYYNGEERAKGNILERFSAQQFPDLHSELNLSSLELGDSALYFCASSVGGSSGANVLTFGAGSRLTVL.

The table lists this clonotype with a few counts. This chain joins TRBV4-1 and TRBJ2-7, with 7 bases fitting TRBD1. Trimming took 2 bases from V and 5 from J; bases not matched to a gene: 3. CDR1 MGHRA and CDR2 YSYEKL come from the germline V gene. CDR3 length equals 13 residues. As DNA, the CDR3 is TGCGCCAGCAGCCAACTACAGGGGAACGAGCAGTACTTC. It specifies CASSQLQGNEQYF.

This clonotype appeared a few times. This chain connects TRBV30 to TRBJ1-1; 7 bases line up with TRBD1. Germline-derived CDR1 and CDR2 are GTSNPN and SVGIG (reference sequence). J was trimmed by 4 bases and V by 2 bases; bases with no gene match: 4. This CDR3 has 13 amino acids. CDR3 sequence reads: CAWSRGQSTEAFF. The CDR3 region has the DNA TGTGCCTGGAGTAGGGGGCAGAGCACTGAAGCTTTCTTT.

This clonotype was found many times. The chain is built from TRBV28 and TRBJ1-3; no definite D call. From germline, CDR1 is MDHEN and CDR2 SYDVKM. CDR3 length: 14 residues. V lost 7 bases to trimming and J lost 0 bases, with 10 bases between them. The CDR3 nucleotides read TGTGCCAGCACCGAGGTGAGCTCTGGAAACACCATATATTTT. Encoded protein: CASTEVSSGNTIYF.

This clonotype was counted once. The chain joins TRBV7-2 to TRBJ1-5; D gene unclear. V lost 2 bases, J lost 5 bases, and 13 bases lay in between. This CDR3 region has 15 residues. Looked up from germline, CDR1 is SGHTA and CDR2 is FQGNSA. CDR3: CASSLSGSFDQPQHF. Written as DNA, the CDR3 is TGTGCCAGCAGCTTATCAGGTTCTTTCGATCAGCCCCAGCATTTT.

The DNA of the CDR3 is TGCAGTGCTAGATGGCAGAACTATGGCTACACCTTC. Amino acids: CSARWQNYGYTF. The chain employs TRBV20-1 and TRBJ1-2, with unresolved D. The V end lost 2 bases, the J end lost 2 bases, and 6 bases lay between the germline ends. This CDR3 region has 12 residues. The germline V gene encodes CDR1 DFQATT and CDR2 SNEGSKA (reference sequence).

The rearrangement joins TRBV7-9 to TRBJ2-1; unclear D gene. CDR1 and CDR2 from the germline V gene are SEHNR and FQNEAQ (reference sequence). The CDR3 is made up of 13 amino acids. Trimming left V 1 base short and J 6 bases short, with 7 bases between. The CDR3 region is CASSLVPSNEQFF. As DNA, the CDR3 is TGTGCCAGCAGCTTAGTGCCTTCCAATGAGCAGTTCTTC. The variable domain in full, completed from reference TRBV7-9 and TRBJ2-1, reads DTGVSQNPRHKITKRGQNVTFRCDPISEHNRLYWYRQTLGQGPEFLTYFQNEAQLEKSRLLSDRFSAERPKGSFSTLEIQRTEQGDSAMYLCASSLVPSNEQFFGPGTRLTVL.

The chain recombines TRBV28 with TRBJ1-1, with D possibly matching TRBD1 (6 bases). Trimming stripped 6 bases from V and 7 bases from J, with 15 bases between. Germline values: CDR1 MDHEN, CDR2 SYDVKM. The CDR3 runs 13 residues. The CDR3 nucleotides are TGTGCCAGCAGATCGGGACAAAAAAATGAAGCTTTCTTT. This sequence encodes CASRSGQKNEAFF.

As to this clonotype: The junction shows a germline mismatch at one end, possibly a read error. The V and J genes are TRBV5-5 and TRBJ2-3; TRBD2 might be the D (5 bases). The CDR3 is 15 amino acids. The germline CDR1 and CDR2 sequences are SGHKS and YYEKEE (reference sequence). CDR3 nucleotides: TGTGCCAGCAGCTTGGAGCTGACTACCACAAATACGCAGTATTTT. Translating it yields CASSLELTTTNTQYF.

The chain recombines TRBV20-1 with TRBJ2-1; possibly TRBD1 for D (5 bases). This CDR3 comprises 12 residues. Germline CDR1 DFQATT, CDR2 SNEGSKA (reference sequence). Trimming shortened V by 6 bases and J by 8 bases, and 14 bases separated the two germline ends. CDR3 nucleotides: TGCAGTGCCGCCGGTGGGGCGGATGAGCAGTTCTTC. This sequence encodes CSAAGGADEQFF.

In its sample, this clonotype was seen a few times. Here the CDR3 reads CASSQLQRGNTDTQYF. CDR3 coding DNA: TGCGCCAGCAGCCAACTCCAGCGGGGAAACACAGATACGCAGTATTTT. This chain links TRBV4-3 with TRBJ2-3; TRBD2 agrees at 7 bases. The V gene end was trimmed by 2 bases and the J gene end by 2 bases; junction bases not matched to a gene: 7. Germline CDR1 reads LGHNA; CDR2 reads YSLEER. The CDR3 consists of 16 residues.

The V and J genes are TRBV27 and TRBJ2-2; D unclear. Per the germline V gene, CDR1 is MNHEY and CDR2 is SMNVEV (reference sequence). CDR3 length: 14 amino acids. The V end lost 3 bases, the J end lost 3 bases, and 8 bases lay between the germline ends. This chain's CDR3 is CASSFRADTGELFF. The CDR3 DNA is TGTGCCAGCAGTTTCCGGGCCGACACCGGGGAGCTGTTTTTT.

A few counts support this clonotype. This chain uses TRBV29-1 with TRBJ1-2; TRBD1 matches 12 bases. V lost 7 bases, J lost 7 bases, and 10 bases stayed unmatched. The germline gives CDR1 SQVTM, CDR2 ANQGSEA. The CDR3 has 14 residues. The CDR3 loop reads CSAGAGTGGFGYTF. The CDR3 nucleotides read TGCAGCGCCGGTGCCGGGACAGGGGGCTTTGGCTACACCTTC.

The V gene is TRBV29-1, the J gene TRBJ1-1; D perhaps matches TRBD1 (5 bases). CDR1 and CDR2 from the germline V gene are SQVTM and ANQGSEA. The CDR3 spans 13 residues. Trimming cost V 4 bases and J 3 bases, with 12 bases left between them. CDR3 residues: CSVVRVRDTEAFF. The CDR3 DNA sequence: TGCAGCGTTGTCAGGGTACGGGACACTGAAGCTTTCTTT.

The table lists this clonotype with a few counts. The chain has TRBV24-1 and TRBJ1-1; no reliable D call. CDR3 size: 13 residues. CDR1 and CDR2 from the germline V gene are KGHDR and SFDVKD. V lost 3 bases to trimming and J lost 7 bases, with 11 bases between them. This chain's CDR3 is CATSDETALEAFF. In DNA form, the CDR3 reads TGTGCCACCAGTGATGAGACGGCCCTTGAAGCTTTCTTT.

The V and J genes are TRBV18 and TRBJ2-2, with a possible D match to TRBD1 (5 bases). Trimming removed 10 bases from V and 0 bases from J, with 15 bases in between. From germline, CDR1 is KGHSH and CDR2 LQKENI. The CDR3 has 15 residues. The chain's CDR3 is CATSNLQANTGELFF. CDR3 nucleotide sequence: TGTGCCACCTCCAATCTACAGGCGAACACCGGGGAGCTGTTTTTT.

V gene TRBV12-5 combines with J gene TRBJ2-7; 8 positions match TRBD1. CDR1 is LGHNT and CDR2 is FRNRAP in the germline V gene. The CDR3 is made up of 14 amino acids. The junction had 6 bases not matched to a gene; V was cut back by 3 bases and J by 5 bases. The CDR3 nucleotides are TGTGCTAGTGGTTTAGGACAGGGTTTCGACGAGCAGTACTTC. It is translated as CASGLGQGFDEQYF.

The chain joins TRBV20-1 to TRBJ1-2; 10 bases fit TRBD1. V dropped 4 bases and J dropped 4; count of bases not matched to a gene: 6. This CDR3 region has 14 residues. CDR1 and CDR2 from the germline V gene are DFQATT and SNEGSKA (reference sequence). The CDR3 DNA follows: TGCAGTGCTACCGACAGGGGGCTCCTCTATGGCTACACCTTC. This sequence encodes CSATDRGLLYGYTF.

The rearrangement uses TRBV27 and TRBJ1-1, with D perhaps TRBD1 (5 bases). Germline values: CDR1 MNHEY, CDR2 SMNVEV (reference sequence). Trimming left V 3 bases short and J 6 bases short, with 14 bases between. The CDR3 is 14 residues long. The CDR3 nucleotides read TGTGCCAGCAGTTTTAGGGGACGGGTCGCTGAAGCTTTCTTT. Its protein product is CASSFRGRVAEAFF.